This T cell receptor (beta chain) was observed in a study of human T cells and chemical hapten exposure. Study outcomes and limitations: Significantly greater numbers of large CDR3 similarity clusters came from expanded TCRs than from controls.

TCRdb re-called the RACE reads through MiXCR, storing one row per CDR3 protein. The sample has about 360,000 distinct CDR3 sequences; around 7% are singletons. This clonotype has just a few counts. Its antigen is currently unknown. CDR1 LGHNA and CDR2 YSLEER come from the germline V gene. The CDR3 runs 14 residues. The V gene lost 0 bases and the J gene lost 5 bases, with 10 bases spanning the gap. Regarding time point: patch test 1, 2 weeks after DPC sensitization. The treatment denotes: therapeutic diphenylcyclopropenone sensitization with weekly scalp DPC. The source of this sequence is a young woman with alopecia areata. Some clones in this sample may be carry-over from other donors' samples. Here the sequenced sample was whole blood, taken in connection with sensitization to the hapten diphenylcyclopropenone (DPC). The V gene is TRBV4-3, the J gene TRBJ1-2; D is unresolved. The CDR3 is CASSQDLRPYGYTF. The DNA of the CDR3 is TGCGCCAGCAGCCAAGATCTCCGGCCTTATGGCTACACCTTC.